The rows below give T cell receptor beta chains drawn from one sample of a study of blood T cell repertoires in COVID-19. Profiled with immunoSEQ multiplex PCR; TCRdb holds only in-frame clones, not every one. The data show under 100,000 clones, 82% seen once. The sample comprised peripheral blood. These receptors were taken from a man between 60 and 70 years old with acute or convalescent COVID-19. The CDR3 runs from the conserved cysteine through the conserved F or W. The D gene is left open where the match is weak. Not every row has a clone size; where given, it reads once, few, many or a size class.

len: 15; d_gene: TRBD2; j_gene: TRBJ2-1; abundance: .; v_gene: TRBV5-1; CDR3nt: TGCGCCAGCAGCGGGAGGGCCAGCGCCTACAATGAGCAGTTCTTC; CDR3aa: CASSGRASAYNEQFF
len: 17; d_gene: TRBD2; j_gene: TRBJ2-2; abundance: .; v_gene: TRBV19; CDR3nt: TGTGCCAGTAGCCCAGGGTGGGCTAGCGGAGACACCGGGGAGCTGTTTTTT; CDR3aa: CASSPGWASGDTGELFF
len: 17; d_gene: .; j_gene: TRBJ1-3; abundance: .; v_gene: TRBV5-1; CDR3nt: TGCGCCAGCAGCTTGGGTCGGGGGATCGGCTCTGGAAACACCATATATTTT; CDR3aa: CASSLGRGIGSGNTIYF
len: 15; d_gene: .; j_gene: TRBJ1-4; abundance: .; v_gene: TRBV5-4; CDR3nt: TGTGCCAGCAGAAAAGGGGGAGCTGTCGGTGAAAAACTGTTTTTT; CDR3aa: CASRKGGAVGEKLFF
len: 13; d_gene: .; j_gene: TRBJ1-2; abundance: .; v_gene: TRBV12-3/TRBV12-4; CDR3nt: TGTGCCAGCAGTTTGCTCGGGGGTTATGGCTACACCTTC; CDR3aa: CASSLLGGYGYTF
len: 13; d_gene: .; j_gene: TRBJ2-3; abundance: .; v_gene: TRBV20-1; CDR3nt: TGCAGTGCTAGTGGAGGAGACACAGATACGCAGTATTTT; CDR3aa: CSASGGDTDTQYF
len: 16; d_gene: .; j_gene: TRBJ1-2; abundance: .; v_gene: TRBV27; CDR3nt: TGTGCCAGCAGTCCCGGAGACGGCAGAGCTAACTATGGCTACACCTTC; CDR3aa: CASSPGDGRANYGYTF
len: 13; d_gene: .; j_gene: TRBJ2-5; abundance: once; v_gene: TRBV12-3/TRBV12-4; CDR3nt: TGTGCCAGCACCACAGGGCTAGGACAGACCCAGTACTTC; CDR3aa: CASTTGLGQTQYF
len: 13; d_gene: .; j_gene: TRBJ1-1; abundance: .; v_gene: TRBV6-5; CDR3nt: TGTGCCAGCAGTTATGGCAGCGGGGACAAAGCTTTCTTT; CDR3aa: CASSYGSGDKAFF
len: 15; d_gene: TRBD1; j_gene: TRBJ2-7; abundance: .; v_gene: TRBV7-2; CDR3nt: TGTGCCAGCAGTTACCCCGGGACAGGGGGAAGCGAGCAGTACTTC; CDR3aa: CASSYPGTGGSEQYF
len: 14; d_gene: .; j_gene: TRBJ1-2; abundance: .; v_gene: TRBV4-3; CDR3nt: TGCGCCAGCAGCCCCCGCGCCTTAACTGGTGGCTACACCTTC; CDR3aa: CASSPRALTGGYTF
len: 15; d_gene: TRBD1; j_gene: TRBJ1-1; abundance: .; v_gene: TRBV19; CDR3nt: TGTGCCAGTAGTGTTCGGACAGGGCGGAGGACTGAAGCTTTCTTT; CDR3aa: CASSVRTGRRTEAFF
len: 16; d_gene: .; j_gene: TRBJ1-5; abundance: .; v_gene: TRBV7-2; CDR3nt: TGTGCCAGCAGCTTAGCGACGGGGGGAGTCGTGCAGCCCCAGCATTTT; CDR3aa: CASSLATGGVVQPQHF
len: 17; d_gene: .; j_gene: TRBJ2-3; abundance: .; v_gene: TRBV28; CDR3nt: TGTGCCAGCAGTTTACGACCCTCGGGAAGGTTAACAGATACGCAGTATTTT; CDR3aa: CASSLRPSGRLTDTQYF
len: 16; d_gene: .; j_gene: TRBJ1-1; abundance: .; v_gene: TRBV7-2; CDR3nt: TGTGCCAGCAGCAAGGCAGGGGTCAAAATGAACACTGAAGCTTTCTTT; CDR3aa: CASSKAGVKMNTEAFF
len: 15; d_gene: .; j_gene: TRBJ1-2; abundance: .; v_gene: TRBV19; CDR3nt: TGTGCCAGTAATTTGTATGGGGGGATAAACTATGGCTACACCTTC; CDR3aa: CASNLYGGINYGYTF
len: 14; d_gene: .; j_gene: TRBJ1-3; abundance: few; v_gene: TRBV27; CDR3nt: TGTGCCAGTAGTATTCGGTTCTCTGGAAACACCATATATTTT; CDR3aa: CASSIRFSGNTIYF
len: 12; d_gene: .; j_gene: TRBJ2-1; abundance: .; v_gene: TRBV29-1; CDR3nt: TGCAGCGTTGTGAAGCGGGACAATGAGCAGTTCTTC; CDR3aa: CSVVKRDNEQFF
len: 16; d_gene: TRBD1; j_gene: TRBJ1-2; abundance: many; v_gene: TRBV6-5; CDR3nt: TGTGCCAGCAGTTACTCGAGGACAGGGGGAGGCTATGGCTACACCTTC; CDR3aa: CASSYSRTGGGYGYTF
len: 17; d_gene: .; j_gene: TRBJ2-3; abundance: .; v_gene: TRBV7-2; CDR3nt: TGTGCCAGCAGCAAGCCATACTTACAGGGCTCCACAGATACGCAGTATTTT; CDR3aa: CASSKPYLQGSTDTQYF
len: 13; d_gene: .; j_gene: TRBJ2-3; abundance: .; v_gene: TRBV7-2; CDR3nt: TGTGCCAGCAGCTTACCTACCACAGATACGCAGTATTTT; CDR3aa: CASSLPTTDTQYF
len: 14; d_gene: TRBD1; j_gene: TRBJ2-7; abundance: .; v_gene: TRBV19; CDR3nt: TGTGCCAGTAGGGGGACAGGTGGCCCCTACGAGCAGTACTTC; CDR3aa: CASRGTGGPYEQYF
len: 16; d_gene: .; j_gene: TRBJ2-7; abundance: .; v_gene: TRBV7-2; CDR3nt: TGTGCCAGCAGCGTCAAAAGTGGGACTTTCTACTACGAGCAGTACTTC; CDR3aa: CASSVKSGTFYYEQYF
len: 16; d_gene: TRBD1; j_gene: TRBJ1-2; abundance: .; v_gene: TRBV6-5; CDR3nt: TGTGCCAGCAGTTATGTGGGCAGGGGGCGAGTGGGAGGCTACACCTTC; CDR3aa: CASSYVGRGRVGGYTF
len: 13; d_gene: .; j_gene: TRBJ1-5; abundance: .; v_gene: TRBV18; CDR3nt: TGTGCCAGCTCACCAGACAGGAATCAGCCCCAGCATTTT; CDR3aa: CASSPDRNQPQHF
len: 15; d_gene: TRBD1; j_gene: TRBJ1-2; abundance: .; v_gene: TRBV4-2; CDR3nt: TGTGCCAGCAGCCAAGATCAGGGGGTCGGATATGGCTACACCTTC; CDR3aa: CASSQDQGVGYGYTF